This T cell receptor (beta chain) originates from a study of HIV-infected children after antiretroviral therapy interruption (dated by TCRdb to about 2019). Study-level background: The study included eight children, four on planned treatment interruption and four on continuous treatment, and all eight had a CD4+ count above 500 and a viral load below 50 copies/ml. Samples from the interruption arm were taken at week 0, at week 12, at the end of interruption (week 24 or 48), and about 3 years after the study ended. The interruption group had a median age of about 8.9 years, compared with about 8 years in the continuous treatment group. Recorded exposure to EBV and CMV was present in most of the participating children. For the continuous-treatment arm, samples from the corresponding weeks 0, 48 and 150 were analyzed. Alongside measurements of thymic output, the study compared TCR repertoires of children on planned treatment interruption with TCR repertoires of children on continuous antiretroviral treatment.

With respect to this clonotype: Its antigen is not yet known. No quality values exist for individual bases; no much larger clone is one base distant.

The CDR3 starts with the cysteine, ends with the phenylalanine, and has 12 residues. The retained sequence is limited to the CDR3, 36 bases, with the frame set at the first base. Cut back by 5 bases and 6 bases, the V and J ends lie 13 bases apart. Based on the germline V gene (reference sequence), the CDR1 and CDR2 sequences are DFQATT and SNEGSKA. Per the publication, the treatment or condition label means: PENTA 11 planned treatment interruption arm or continuous ART arm. Participants were children from the United Kingdom aged 2 to 15 years who had received at least three-drug ART for at least 24 weeks. Cryopreserved PBMCs containing at least 5 million viable cells were needed, and a handful of candidate patients were excluded because their viable PBMC yield was low. Naive CD4+ CD45RA+ CD45RO- T cells were FACS-sorted from thawed PBMCs on a FACSAria III cell sorter. The sorted cells were fixed, and RNA was then extracted with the RNeasy FFPE kit and afterward with the RNeasy Micro kit.

Receptors were amplified or captured by 3' RACE. TCR libraries were generated from RNA by a 3' RACE protocol incorporating unique molecular identifiers so that PCR amplification bias could be corrected. As many as 12 amplicon libraries were pooled and then sequenced on an Illumina MiSeq using v2 2x250 paired-end chemistry. Under the source paper's analysis protocol: Reads were processed with Decombinator for assignment of V and J genes and CDR3, and barcode-based correction of errors and PCR bias was applied. Repertoires were subsampled to equal depth before Gini coefficient calculation using the R ineq package. GLIPH, Hamming distance and a shared triplet metric were used to assess CDR3 similarity. TCRdb handled the public reads itself, with Q25 trimming in fastp and clone calling in MiXCR, and kept productive beta chains. Rows are unified per CDR3 protein, each entry keeping the most common DNA and genes. The V and J calls reflect TCRdb's pipeline rather than the authors' work. This sample gives tens of thousands of distinct CDR3 sequences in total; less than 8.5% of them show up just once. Just under 1% of the sample is held by the ten biggest clonotypes.

Results and caveats for the whole study, not just this receptor: The low number of patients is regarded as a limitation, and the data should be interpreted with caution. Minor non-naive CD45RA+ populations such as EMRA or stem memory cells might have been included among the sorted CD45RA+ naive cells. An increase in the naive CD4+ Gini coefficient was observed by the end of treatment interruption, suggesting clonal expansion, and a return to baseline was observed by 3 years. In the naive CD4+ repertoires of PTI patients, CDR3 sharing between time points dropped after the start of interruption, while many sequences were shared between the end of interruption and 3 years later.

The rearrangement joined TRBV20-1 to TRBJ1-2, with TRBD1 perhaps the D gene, on 6 matching bases. The starting material was CD45RA+ CD4+ T cells from PBMCs, pooled from several time points, obtained from a donor given antiretroviral therapy, either interrupted or continuous. In light of the paper, this sample's cell subset or site label describes: naive CD4+ CD45RA+ CD45RO- T cells. The TCR originated in a pool of human donors with HIV. The DNA sequence is TGCAGTGCTGTACAGGGTCTTCATGGCTACACCTTC. This translates into CSAVQGLHGYTF.